The 20 T cell receptor beta chains reported below all come from one sample, sequenced in a study of blood T cell repertoires in COVID-19. Profiling relied on immunoSEQ multiplex PCR, and the TCRdb table lists in-frame clones only, not all of them. The sample shows more than 200,000 clones, about 85% of them seen only once. Source material: peripheral blood. Receptors originate from a man between 60 and 75 years old with acute or convalescent COVID-19.

The chain recombines TRBV7-8 with TRBJ2-5; D gene ambiguous. CDR1 is SGHVS, CDR2 FQNEAQ, per germline. The V end lost 5 bases, the J end lost 7 bases, and 14 bases lay between the germline ends. The CDR3 totals 13 residues. CDR3 sequence (DNA): TGTGCCAGCAGCCCAGCCCCCGCCGGGACCCAGTACTTC. As protein: CASSPAPAGTQYF.

The J gene is TRBJ2-3, the V gene TRBV6-2 or TRBV6-3; possible D gene TRBD2, 6 bases. Trimming shortened V by 5 bases and J by 3 bases, and 21 bases separated the two germline ends. This CDR3 is 17 amino acids long. Germline V gene data show CDR1 as MNHEY and CDR2 as SVGEGT. The CDR3 region is CASSPSGTYVGTDTQYF. CDR3 DNA sequence: TGTGCCAGCAGTCCATCCGGGACTTATGTTGGAACAGATACGCAGTATTTT.

This clone was counted a single time. The V gene is TRBV25-1, the J gene TRBJ2-7; D not resolved. Germline assignment: CDR1 MGHDK and CDR2 SYGVNS. The CDR3 loop spans 12 amino acids. V lost 7 bases to trimming and J lost 3 bases, with 10 bases between them. The CDR3 region has the DNA TGTGCCAGCACAGGAAGATTCTACGAGCAGTACTTC. Its protein is CASTGRFYEQYF.

The chain links TRBV2 to TRBJ2-7, with D possibly TRBD2 on 7 matching bases. V gave up 8 bases and J gave up 2 bases, with 13 bases separating them. The CDR3 is made up of 13 amino acids. Per the germline V gene, CDR1 is SNHLY and CDR2 is FYNNEI. CDR3 coding DNA: TGTGCCAGCGGGGGGGGACAAGCCTACGAGCAGTACTTC. This sequence encodes CASGGGQAYEQYF.

The chain combines TRBV7-9 with TRBJ1-1, with a possible D match to TRBD1 (5 bases). CDR1 and CDR2 (germline): SEHNR, FQNEAQ (reference sequence). Trimming left V 1 base short and J 1 base short, with 13 bases between. The CDR3 sequence is 16 residues long. The CDR3 DNA reads as TGTGCCAGCAGCTTAGTTAAGGGCAGGGAGAACACTGAAGCTTTCTTT. It specifies CASSLVKGRENTEAFF. The entire variable domain, with the rest obtained from reference TRBV7-9 and TRBJ1-1, is as follows: DTGVSQNPRHKITKRGQNVTFRCDPISEHNRLYWYRQTLGQGPEFLTYFQNEAQLEKSRLLSDRFSAERPKGSFSTLEIQRTEQGDSAMYLCASSLVKGRENTEAFFGQGTRLTVV.

This clone was picked up a small number of times. J is TRBJ2-7 and V is TRBV5-1; possibly TRBD1 for D (5 bases). The germline V gene has CDR1 SGHRS and CDR2 YFSETQ. This CDR3 is built from 12 residues. Trimming left V 4 bases short and J 3 bases short, with 8 bases between. The CDR3: CASSAQGYEQYF. DNA for the CDR3: TGCGCCAGCAGCGCCCAGGGCTACGAGCAGTACTTC.

The V gene is TRBV30, the J gene TRBJ1-3, with TRBD1 as a possible D gene (5 bases). This CDR3 is 14 amino acids long. CDR1 GTSNPN and CDR2 SVGIG come from the germline V gene (reference sequence). Trimming stripped 4 bases from V and 3 bases from J, with 13 bases between. CDR3 bases: TGTGCCTGGAACGGGGGTGGATTTGGAAACACCATATATTTT. It is translated as CAWNGGGFGNTIYF.

This chain links TRBV5-8 with TRBJ2-7; D call uncertain. The CDR3 sequence is 13 residues long. Germline values: CDR1 SGHTS, CDR2 YDEGEE. Trimming left V 1 base short and J 4 bases short, with 9 bases between. CDR3 in amino acids: CASSLTDLYEQYF. Here the CDR3 DNA reads TGTGCCAGCAGCTTGACAGATCTTTACGAGCAGTACTTC.

The chain couples TRBV4-2 to TRBJ1-3, with 7 positions matching TRBD1. The CDR3 runs to 15 residues. CDR1 LGHNA and CDR2 YNFKEQ come from the germline V gene. Trimming took 6 bases from V and 0 from J; bases not matched to a gene: 5. The CDR3: CASSSGQISGNTIYF. In DNA form, the CDR3 reads TGTGCCAGCAGTTCGGGACAGATCTCTGGAAACACCATATATTTT.

This chain's CDR3 is CASSNNVGARGYTF. The CDR3 nucleotides read TGTGCCAGCAGCAATAACGTAGGGGCGCGTGGCTACACCTTC. The chain combines TRBV6-5 with TRBJ1-2; maybe TRBD1 (5 bases). The germline CDR1 and CDR2 sequences are MNHEY and SVGAGI. Trimming removed 6 bases from V and 7 bases from J, with 18 bases in between. The CDR3 is made up of 14 amino acids.

This rearrangement joins TRBV6-2 or TRBV6-3 to TRBJ2-2; 10 nucleotides line up with TRBD2. After removal of 6 bases from V and 4 bases from J, the junction contained 8 bases not matched to a gene. Germline-derived CDR1 and CDR2 are MNHEY and SVGEGT. The CDR3 loop spans 16 amino acids. CDR3 sequence (DNA): TGTGCCAGCAGCCTGAAGAGCGGGGGGGGCACCGGGGAGCTGTTTTTT. Its protein product is CASSLKSGGGTGELFF.

The CDR3 loop is CASSPFGVERAGELFF. The CDR3 bases are TGTGCCAGTAGCCCCTTTGGGGTTGAGCGGGCCGGGGAGCTGTTTTTT. The genes are TRBV19 and TRBJ2-2; possibly TRBD2 for D (6 bases). The CDR3 sequence is 16 residues long. In germline, CDR1 is LNHDA, CDR2 SQIVND (reference sequence). The V gene lost 6 bases and the J gene lost 6 bases, with 20 bases spanning the gap.

The chain recombines TRBV7-9 with TRBJ2-1; D unclear. Trimming shortened V by 5 bases and J by 0 bases, and 8 bases separated the two germline ends. The CDR3 length is 14 residues. The germline gives CDR1 SEHNR, CDR2 FQNEAQ (reference sequence). CDR3 bases: TGTGCCAGCAGCCCGAGGAGCTCCTACAATGAGCAGTTCTTC. Encoded protein: CASSPRSSYNEQFF.

This clone was seen a few times. The genes are TRBV7-9 and TRBJ2-7, with TRBD1 matching 11 bases. The ends lost 8 bases at V and 0 bases at J; junction bases unmatched: 6. This CDR3 comprises 15 residues. Germline assignment: CDR1 SEHNR and CDR2 FQNEAQ (reference sequence). CDR3 loop: CASGGQGAGSYEQYF. In DNA form, the CDR3 reads TGTGCCAGCGGCGGACAGGGGGCAGGCTCCTACGAGCAGTACTTC.

The genes are TRBV5-1 and TRBJ2-1, with TRBD1 matching 7 bases. Germline loops: CDR1 SGHRS, CDR2 YFSETQ. The CDR3 is 15 amino acids. The junction had 6 bases not matched to a gene; V was cut back by 0 bases and J by 6 bases. For the CDR3, the DNA is TGCGCCAGCAGCTTGGGACAGGGTGGACCCAATGAGCAGTTCTTC. Protein sequence: CASSLGQGGPNEQFF.

The rearrangement links TRBV4-2 to TRBJ2-1; 7 bases are a match to TRBD1. Germline V gives CDR1 LGHNA, CDR2 YNFKEQ. Germline trimming cut 4 bases from V and 5 bases from J; bases unmatched to any gene: 11. The CDR3 spans 16 residues. The CDR3 region has the DNA TGTGCCAGCAGCCGTAATACAGGGGACCAAGACAATGAGCAGTTCTTC. Its protein product is CASSRNTGDQDNEQFF.

The chain has TRBV10-1 and TRBJ2-2, with D possibly matching TRBD1 (6 bases). Germline values: CDR1 WNHNN, CDR2 SYGVQD (reference sequence). This CDR3 comprises 14 residues. V lost 4 bases and J 1 base, leaving 7 bases between the germline ends. The CDR3 reads CASSVGQNTGELFF. In DNA, the CDR3 is TGCGCCAGCAGTGTGGGACAGAACACCGGGGAGCTGTTTTTT.

This clone has more than one count but fewer than ten. The same CDR3 can be traced to other DNA sequences in this sample. The V call is TRBV19, the J call TRBJ2-7; 7 positions match TRBD1. The CDR3 spans 13 residues. CDR1 and CDR2 from the germline V gene are LNHDA and SQIVND (reference sequence). V dropped 5 bases and J dropped 2; count of bases not matched to a gene: 3. CDR3 residues: CASSPGTAYEQYF. CDR3 nucleotides: TGTGCCAGTAGTCCCGGGACAGCCTACGAGCAGTACTTC. Full variable domain (missing parts from reference TRBV19 and TRBJ2-7): DGGITQSPKYLFRKEGQNVTLSCEQNLNHDAMYWYRQDPGQGLRLIYYSQIVNDFQKGDIAEGYSVSREKKESFPLTVTSAQKNPTAFYLCASSPGTAYEQYFGPGTRLTVT.

This rearrangement joins TRBV12-3 or TRBV12-4 to TRBJ2-3, with 7 positions matching TRBD2. The CDR3 sequence is 13 residues long. V lost 5 bases, J lost 3 bases, and 2 bases stayed unmatched. The CDR3 spells CASSGGGTDTQYF. The CDR3 DNA reads TGTGCCAGCAGTGGGGGAGGGACAGATACGCAGTATTTT.

The rearrangement links TRBV9 to TRBJ2-7; 9 nucleotides match TRBD1. This CDR3 is built from 15 residues. V shed 4 bases, J shed 0 bases, and the junction held 5 bases outside the gene matches. Germline V gene lookup returns CDR1 SGDLS and CDR2 YYNGEE. The chain's CDR3 is CASSRTGVLSYEQYF. The CDR3 DNA reads as TGTGCCAGCAGCCGGACAGGGGTCCTCTCCTACGAGCAGTACTTC.